Detailed here is one T cell receptor (beta chain). The method was immunoSEQ multiplex PCR; TCRdb's version includes in-frame clones alone and lacks a portion of them. The sample yields 140,000 or so clones, 85% to 95% seen once. These data belong to a study of control samples from healthy donors and cancer patients. The V segment lost 0 bases and the J segment 8 bases; nucleotides outside the gene matches: 13. The CDR3 runs to 16 residues. Germline CDR1 reads GTSNPN; CDR2 reads SVGIG (reference sequence). The chain links TRBV30 to TRBJ2-1, with 7 bases matching TRBD1. This receptor was identified in a man aged 55 to 70 with colorectal cancer. The material sequenced was PBMCs. The CDR3 sequence is CAWSVSGTVKRDEQFF. CDR3 DNA sequence: TGTGCCTGGAGTGTATCCGGGACAGTCAAAAGGGATGAGCAGTTCTTC. Combining the CDR3 with reference TRBV30 and TRBJ2-1 gives the whole variable domain SQTIHQWPATLVQPVGSPLSLECTVEGTSNPNLYWYRQAAGRGLQLLFYSVGIGQISSEVPQNLSASRPQDRQFILSSKKLLLSDSGFYLCAWSVSGTVKRDEQFFGPGTRLTVL.